This TCR beta chain was sequenced during a study of cytomegalovirus exposure and HLA in healthy donors. On the study more broadly: Unique TCR beta sequences numbering some 110 million came from around 180 million T cells in an earlier analysis.

Findings and caveats of the study: Within an earlier analysis, most TCR beta V segments proved productive either about 87% or about 30% of the time. The study designated 150 to 200 TCR beta chains cytomegalovirus-associated.

Primers for the PCR totalled 60 Vbeta and 13 Jbeta. Sequencing was performed with immunoSEQ multiplex PCR; in TCRdb, only in-frame clones are kept and a portion is missing. The sample holds tens of thousands of clones, roughly 76% seen once. As regards this clone: As yet, its antigen is unknown.

Donors likely had unrecorded immune exposures despite being nominally healthy when sampled. The V segment lost 3 bases and the J segment 4 bases; nucleotides outside the gene matches: 6. Germline values: CDR1 SGHRS, CDR2 YFSETQ. The CDR3 totals 15 residues. The sequence came from a male donor in good health and CMV-seropositive. V usage is TRBV5-1 and J usage is TRBJ1-4; 7 bases are a match to TRBD1. Material for sequencing was PBMCs. DNA of the CDR3: TGCGCCAGCAGCTACCGACAGGGTTTTAATGAAAAACTGTTTTTT. Amino acid sequence: CASSYRQGFNEKLFF.